The 2 T cell receptor beta chains below come from one sample, sequenced in a study of shared clonotypes between healthy human individuals. Repertoires were generated with immunoSEQ multiplex PCR, while TCRdb's copy carries only in-frame clones and drops some. The data contain roughly 2.1 million clones, roughly 91% of them singletons. Only CD45RO-negative cells positively selected for CCR7 counted as naive CD8 cells, so terminally differentiated effector memory CD45RA+ cells were excluded. The specimen sequenced was naive CD8+ T cells from PBMCs. All receptors come from a man aged 18 to 35 in good health. Some clones in this sample may be carry-over from other donors' samples.

This chain uses TRBV10-2 with TRBJ2-1; 11 bases are a match to TRBD2. Germline loops: CDR1 WSHSY, CDR2 SAAADI. This CDR3 is built from 15 residues. The J segment lost 5 bases and the V segment lost 7 bases, leaving 7 bases of the junction unmatched. The CDR3 DNA reads TGCGCCAGCACCGTAGCGGGAGGGGGCAACAATGAGCAGTTCTTC. It yields the protein CASTVAGGGNNEQFF.

The chain has TRBV29-1 and TRBJ1-1; D gene unclear. Trimming left V 7 bases short and J 1 base short, with 10 bases between. From germline, CDR1 is SQVTM and CDR2 ANQGSEA. This CDR3 is 12 amino acids long. CDR3 region: CSALTENTEAFF. CDR3 nucleotides: TGCAGCGCCTTAACAGAGAACACTGAAGCTTTCTTT.